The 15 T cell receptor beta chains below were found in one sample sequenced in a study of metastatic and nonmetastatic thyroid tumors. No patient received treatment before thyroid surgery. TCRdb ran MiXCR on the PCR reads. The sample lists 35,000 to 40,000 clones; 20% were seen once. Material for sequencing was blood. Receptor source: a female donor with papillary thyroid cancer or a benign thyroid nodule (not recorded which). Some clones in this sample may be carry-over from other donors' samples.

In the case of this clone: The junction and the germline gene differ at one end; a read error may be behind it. CDR3 bases: TGCAGCTCCCGCGAGGGAGGTGGCTATTGCTACACCTTC. It is translated as CSSREGGGYCYTF. The chain carries TRBV29-1 and TRBJ1-2; D gene unclear. Germline loops: CDR1 SQVTM, CDR2 ANQGSEA. The CDR3 is 13 residues long.

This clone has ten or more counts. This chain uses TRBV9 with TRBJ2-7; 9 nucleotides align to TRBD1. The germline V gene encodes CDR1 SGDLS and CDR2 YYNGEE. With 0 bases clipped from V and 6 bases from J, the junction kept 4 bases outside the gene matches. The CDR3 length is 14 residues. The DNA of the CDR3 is TGTGCCAGCAGCGTAGGACAGGGGGAGGGCGAGCAGTACTTC. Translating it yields CASSVGQGEGEQYF. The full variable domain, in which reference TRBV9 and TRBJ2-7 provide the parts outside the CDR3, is DSGVTQTPKHLITATGQRVTLRCSPRSGDLSVYWYQQSLDQGLQFLIQYYNGEERAKGNILERFSAQQFPDLHSELNLSSLELGDSALYFCASSVGQGEGEQYFGPGTRLTVT.

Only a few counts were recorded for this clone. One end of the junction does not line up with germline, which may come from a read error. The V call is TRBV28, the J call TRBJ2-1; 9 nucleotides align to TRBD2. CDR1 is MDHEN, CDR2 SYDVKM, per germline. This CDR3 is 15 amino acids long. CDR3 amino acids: CASSCGTSLYNEQLF. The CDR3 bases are TGTGCCAGCAGCTGCGGGACTAGCTTATACAATGAGCAGTTATTC.

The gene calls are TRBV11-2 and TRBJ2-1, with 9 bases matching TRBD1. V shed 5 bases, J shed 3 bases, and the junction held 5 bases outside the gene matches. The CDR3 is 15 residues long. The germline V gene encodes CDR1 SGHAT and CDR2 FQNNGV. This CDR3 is CASSVGTGYYNEQFF. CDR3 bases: TGTGCCAGCAGCGTCGGGACAGGGTACTACAATGAGCAGTTCTTC.

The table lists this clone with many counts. The CDR3 region has the DNA TGCGCCAGCAGCCAATTCGTGACAGGGTCGACTGAAGCTTTCTTT. Translated, it gives CASSQFVTGSTEAFF. The chain combines TRBV4-1 with TRBJ1-1, with 7 bases identical to TRBD1. Per germline, CDR1 MGHRA and CDR2 YSYEKL. The CDR3 has 15 amino acids. V lost 2 bases, J lost 5 bases, and 8 bases stayed unmatched.

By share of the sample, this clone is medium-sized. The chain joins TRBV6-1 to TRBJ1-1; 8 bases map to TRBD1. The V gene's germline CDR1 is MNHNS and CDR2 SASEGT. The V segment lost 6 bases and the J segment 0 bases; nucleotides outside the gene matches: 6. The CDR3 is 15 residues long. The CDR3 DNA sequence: TGTGCCAGCAGAACCGACAGGGGAATGAACACTGAAGCTTTCTTT. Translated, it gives CASRTDRGMNTEAFF.

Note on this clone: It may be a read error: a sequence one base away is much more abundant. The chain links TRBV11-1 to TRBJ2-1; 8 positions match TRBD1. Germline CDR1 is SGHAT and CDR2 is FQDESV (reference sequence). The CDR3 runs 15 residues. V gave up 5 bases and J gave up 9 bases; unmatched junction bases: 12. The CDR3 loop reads CASSPGTGVASEQFF. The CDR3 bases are TGTGCCAGCAGCCCCGGGACAGGTGTTGCTAGTGAGCAGTTCTTC. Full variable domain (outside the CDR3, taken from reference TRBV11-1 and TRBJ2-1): EAEVAQSPRYKITEKSQAVAFWCDPISGHATLYWYRQILGQGPELLVQFQDESVVDDSQLPKDRFSAERLKGVDSTLKIQPAELGDSAMYLCASSPGTGVASEQFFGPGTRLTVL.

For the CDR3, the DNA is TGCAGTGCTGAACTAGCGGGAGGCACCTACGAGCAGTACTTC. This codes for CSAELAGGTYEQYF. The V call is TRBV20-1, the J call TRBJ2-7; 12 nucleotides align to TRBD2. This CDR3 is built from 14 residues. The V gene's germline CDR1 is DFQATT and CDR2 SNEGSKA (reference sequence). J gave up 2 bases and V 5 bases, and 4 bases lay outside the gene matches.

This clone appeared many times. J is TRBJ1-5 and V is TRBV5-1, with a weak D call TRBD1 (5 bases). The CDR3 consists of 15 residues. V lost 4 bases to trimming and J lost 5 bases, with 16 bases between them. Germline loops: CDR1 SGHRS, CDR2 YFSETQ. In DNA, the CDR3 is TGCGCCAGCAGCCCAACGGGACTGGTTGATCAGCCCCAGCATTTT. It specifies CASSPTGLVDQPQHF.

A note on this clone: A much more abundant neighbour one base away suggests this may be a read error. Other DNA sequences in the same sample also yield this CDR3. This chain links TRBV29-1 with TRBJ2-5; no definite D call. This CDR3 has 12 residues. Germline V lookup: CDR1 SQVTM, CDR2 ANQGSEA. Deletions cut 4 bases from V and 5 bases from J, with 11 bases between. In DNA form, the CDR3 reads TGCAGCGTTGGCCCCCGTGGGGAGACCCAGTACTTC. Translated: CSVGPRGETQYF.

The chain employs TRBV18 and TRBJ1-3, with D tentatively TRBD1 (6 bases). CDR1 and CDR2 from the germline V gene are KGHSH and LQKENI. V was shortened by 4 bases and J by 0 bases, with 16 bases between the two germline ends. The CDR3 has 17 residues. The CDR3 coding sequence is TGTGCCAGCTCACTCGGACAGACTGTCTCCTCTGGAAACACCATATATTTT. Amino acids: CASSLGQTVSSGNTIYF.

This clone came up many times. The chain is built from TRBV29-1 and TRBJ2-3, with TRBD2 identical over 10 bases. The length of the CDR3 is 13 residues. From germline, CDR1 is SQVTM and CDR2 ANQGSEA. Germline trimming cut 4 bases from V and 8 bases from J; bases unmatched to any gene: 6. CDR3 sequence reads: CSVASGRAGTQYF. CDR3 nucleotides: TGCAGCGTTGCTAGCGGGAGAGCCGGTACGCAGTATTTT.

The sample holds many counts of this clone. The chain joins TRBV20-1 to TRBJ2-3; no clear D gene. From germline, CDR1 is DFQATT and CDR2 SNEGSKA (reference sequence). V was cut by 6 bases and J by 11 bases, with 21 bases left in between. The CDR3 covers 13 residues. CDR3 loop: CSAGRPEMSRQYF. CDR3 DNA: TGCAGTGCCGGCCGACCCGAAATGAGTAGGCAGTATTTT.

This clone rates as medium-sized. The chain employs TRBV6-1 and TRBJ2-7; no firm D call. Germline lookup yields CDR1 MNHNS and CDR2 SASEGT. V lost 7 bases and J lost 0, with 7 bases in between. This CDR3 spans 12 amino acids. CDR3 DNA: TGTGCCAGCACCCTCGGCTCCTACGAGCAGTACTTC. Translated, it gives CASTLGSYEQYF.

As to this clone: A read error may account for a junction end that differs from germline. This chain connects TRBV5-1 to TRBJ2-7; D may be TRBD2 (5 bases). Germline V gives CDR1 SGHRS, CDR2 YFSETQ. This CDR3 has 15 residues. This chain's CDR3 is CASILGGSSYKEQYF. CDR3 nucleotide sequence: TGCGCCAGCATCTTGGGTGGGAGCTCCTACAAGGAGCAGTACTTC.